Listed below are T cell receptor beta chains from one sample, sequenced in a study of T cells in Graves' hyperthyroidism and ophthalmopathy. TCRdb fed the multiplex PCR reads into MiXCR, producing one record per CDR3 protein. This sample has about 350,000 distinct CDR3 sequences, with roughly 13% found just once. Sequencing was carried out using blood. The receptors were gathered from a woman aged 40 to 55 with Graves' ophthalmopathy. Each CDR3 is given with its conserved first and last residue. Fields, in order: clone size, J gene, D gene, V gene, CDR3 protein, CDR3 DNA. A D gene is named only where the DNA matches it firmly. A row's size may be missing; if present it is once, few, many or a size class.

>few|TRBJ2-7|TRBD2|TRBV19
CASSMRIPEAGRALTYEQYF
TGTGCCAGTAGTATGAGGATACCGGAAGCGGGGAGGGCACTCACCTACGAGCAGTACTTC
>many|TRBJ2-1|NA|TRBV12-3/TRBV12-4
CASLDIYNEQFF
TGTGCCAGCCTGGACATTTACAATGAGCAGTTCTTC
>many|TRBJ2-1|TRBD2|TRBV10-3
CAIKGLAAYNEQFF
TGTGCCATCAAAGGACTAGCGGCCTACAATGAGCAGTTCTTC
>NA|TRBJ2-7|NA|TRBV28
CASSFGQLLYEQYF
TGTGCCAGCAGTTTCGGGCAGTTACTCTACGAGCAGTACTTC
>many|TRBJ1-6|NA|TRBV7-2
CASSLAAGVNSPLHF
TGTGCCAGCAGCTTAGCAGCAGGGGTTAATTCACCCCTCCACTTT
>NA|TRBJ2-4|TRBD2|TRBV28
CASSSGTTLAKNIQYF
TGTGCCAGCAGTTCCGGGACTACTCTAGCCAAAAACATTCAGTACTTC
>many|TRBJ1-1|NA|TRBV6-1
CASSDKVIPPFF
TGTGCCAGCAGTGATAAAGTAATACCACCTTTCTTT
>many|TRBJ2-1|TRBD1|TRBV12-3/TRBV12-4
CASSRSGTGLFLEQFF
TGTGCCAGCAGTCGCTCCGGGACAGGGTTATTTCTTGAGCAGTTCTTC
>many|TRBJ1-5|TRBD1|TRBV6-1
CASGGDRGLSGNQPQHF
TGTGCCAGCGGGGGGGACAGGGGGCTTAGCGGCAATCAGCCCCAGCATTTT
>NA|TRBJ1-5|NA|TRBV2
CASRESNQPQHF
TGTGCCAGCCGGGAGAGCAATCAGCCCCAGCATTTT
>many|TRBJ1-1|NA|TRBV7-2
CASSLDSEAFF
TGTGCCAGCAGCTTAGATAGTGAAGCTTTCTTT
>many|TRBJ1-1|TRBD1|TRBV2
CASSIGQGAAAFF
TGTGCCAGCAGTATAGGACAGGGGGCTGCTGCTTTCTTT
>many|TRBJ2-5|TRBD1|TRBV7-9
CASSRDRGVETQYF
TGTGCCAGCAGCCGAGACAGGGGAGTCGAGACCCAGTACTTC
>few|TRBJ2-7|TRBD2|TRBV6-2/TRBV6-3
CASSRGLAGGPRYEQYF
TGTGCCAGCAGCCGGGGACTAGCGGGAGGGCCTCGGTACGAGCAGTACTTC
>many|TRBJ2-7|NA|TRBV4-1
CASSQDAEQYF
TGCGCCAGCAGCCAAGACGCCGAGCAGTACTTC
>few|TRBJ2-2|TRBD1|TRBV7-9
CASSPSGQGRTGELFF
TGTGCCAGCAGCCCTTCGGGACAGGGGCGCACCGGGGAGCTGTTTTTT